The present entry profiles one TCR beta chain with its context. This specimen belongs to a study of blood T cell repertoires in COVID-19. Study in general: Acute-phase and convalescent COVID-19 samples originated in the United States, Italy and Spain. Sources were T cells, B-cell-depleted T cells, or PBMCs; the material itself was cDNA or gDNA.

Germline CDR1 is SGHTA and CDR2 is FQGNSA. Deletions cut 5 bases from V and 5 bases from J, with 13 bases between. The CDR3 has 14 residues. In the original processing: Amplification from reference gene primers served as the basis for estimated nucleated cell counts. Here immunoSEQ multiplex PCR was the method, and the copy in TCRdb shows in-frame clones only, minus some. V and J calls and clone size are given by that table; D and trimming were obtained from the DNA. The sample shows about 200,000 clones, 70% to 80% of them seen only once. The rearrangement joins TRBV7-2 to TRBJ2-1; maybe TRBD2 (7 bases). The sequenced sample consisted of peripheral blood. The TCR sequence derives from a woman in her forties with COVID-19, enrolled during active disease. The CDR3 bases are TGTGCCAGCAGCCTCCGCGGGGGCAACAATGAGCAGTTCTTC. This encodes CASSLRGGNNEQFF.